The next 18 T cell receptor beta chains were all read from a single sample in a study of T cells in Graves' hyperthyroidism and ophthalmopathy. RNA transcripts gave rise to amplified TCR beta CDR3 regions. A set of HTBI primers served as the primers for a first-round RT-PCR of the TCR CDR3. TCRdb processed the multiplex PCR reads anew with MiXCR; each CDR3 protein has one entry. The sample lists some 560,000 distinct CDR3 sequences; 15% to 19% were seen once. Sequenced sample: blood. These receptors came from a woman aged 25 to 39 with Graves' hyperthyroidism.

This chain links TRBV19 with TRBJ1-5; TRBD1 matches 9 bases. The ends lost 5 bases at V and 3 bases at J; junction bases unmatched: 5. The CDR3 is 15 residues long. In germline, CDR1 is LNHDA, CDR2 SQIVND (reference sequence). CDR3: CASSRGTGFNQPQHF. The CDR3 DNA reads TGTGCCAGTAGTCGGGGGACAGGGTTCAATCAGCCCCAGCATTTT.

This clonotype was found a few times. V and J are TRBV20-1 and TRBJ2-7; no firm D call. CDR1 is DFQATT, CDR2 SNEGSKA, per germline (reference sequence). Trimming cost V 4 bases and J 0 bases, with 7 bases left between them. The CDR3 runs 12 residues. CDR3 nucleotide sequence: TGCAGTGCTATAGGAGACTCCTACGAGCAGTACTTC. Translated, it gives CSAIGDSYEQYF.

This clonotype was picked up a small number of times. The chain uses TRBV6-2 or TRBV6-3 and TRBJ2-1; TRBD2 agrees at 8 bases. The CDR3 contains 12 residues. Germline CDR1 MNHEY, CDR2 SVGEGT. V lost 7 bases and J lost 14; bases outside the gene matches: 10. The CDR3 loop reads CASITPSGREFF. The CDR3 DNA follows: TGTGCCAGCATTACTCCCAGCGGGAGAGAGTTCTTC.

This clonotype was picked up many times. The chain recombines TRBV16 with TRBJ2-7; no clear D. The CDR3 loop spans 15 amino acids. Per the germline V gene, CDR1 is KGHSY and CDR2 is FQNENV. V lost 0 bases, J lost 5 bases, and 14 bases lay in between. The chain's CDR3 is CASSQSLGIRNEQYF. The DNA for the CDR3 is TGTGCCAGCAGCCAATCTTTGGGAATTAGGAACGAGCAGTACTTC.

This clonotype was recorded a few times. CDR3 sequence: CASSRLVSGGEQYF. In DNA, the CDR3 is TGTGCCAGCAGCCGCTTAGTGTCTGGGGGGGAGCAGTACTTC. V gene TRBV14 combines with J gene TRBJ2-7, with a tentative D call TRBD2 (6 bases). Trimming took 4 bases from V and 7 from J, leaving 17 bases between them. CDR3 length: 14 amino acids. In germline, CDR1 is SGHDN, CDR2 FVKESK. Together with reference TRBV14 and TRBJ2-7, the CDR3 gives the full variable domain: EAGVTQFPSHSVIEKGQTVTLRCDPISGHDNLYWYRRVMGKEIKFLLHFVKESKQDESGMPNNRFLAERTGGTYSTLKVQPAELEDSGVYFCASSRLVSGGEQYFGPGTRLTVT.

The sample holds a few counts of this clonotype. This rearrangement joins TRBV5-1 to TRBJ1-1, with D possibly being TRBD1 (5 bases). V gave up 4 bases and J gave up 4 bases, with 17 bases separating them. The CDR3 is 15 residues long. Germline V gene data show CDR1 as SGHRS and CDR2 as YFSETQ. For the CDR3, the DNA is TGCGCCAGCAGCGCCGGGGGAGGGTTCATCACTGAAGCTTTCTTT. This sequence encodes CASSAGGGFITEAFF.

This clonotype was observed at least ten times. The chain employs TRBV10-3 and TRBJ2-3; D is unresolved. V was trimmed by 0 bases and J by 2 bases, leaving 9 bases between them. Germline values: CDR1 ENHRY, CDR2 SYGVKD. CDR3 length equals 15 residues. The CDR3 DNA sequence: TGTGCCATCAGTGAGTCGTCCCAGACCACAGATACGCAGTATTTT. This translates into CAISESSQTTDTQYF.

In regard to this clonotype: A read error is possible here, since a much larger clone lies one base away. The chain has TRBV7-6 and TRBJ2-5, with 7 bases matching TRBD2. This CDR3 is 18 amino acids long. Germline CDR1 SGHVS, CDR2 FNYEAQ. Written as DNA, the CDR3 is TGTGCCAACAGCTTTGGGGTTCGGCCTAGCGGACACCAAGAGACCCAGTACTTC. It yields the protein CANSFGVRPSGHQETQYF.

In this sample, this clonotype turned up many times. Here the CDR3 reads CASSRGQSNTEAFF. CDR3 DNA: TGTGCCAGCAGCCGGGGACAGTCGAACACTGAAGCTTTCTTT. The rearrangement uses TRBV5-8 and TRBJ1-1; 7 bases fit TRBD1. The junction had 4 bases not matched to a gene; V was cut back by 4 bases and J by 1 base. The CDR3 spans 14 residues. CDR1 is SGHTS, CDR2 YDEGEE, per germline.

The J gene is TRBJ2-2, the V gene TRBV5-6; no clear D. Germline loops: CDR1 SGHDT, CDR2 YYEEEE. CDR3 length equals 15 residues. Deletions cut 4 bases from V and 0 bases from J, with 10 bases between. The CDR3 protein is CASSPTWTNTGELFF. In nucleotides, the CDR3 is TGTGCCAGCAGCCCGACATGGACGAACACCGGGGAGCTGTTTTTT.

A few counts support this clonotype. An end of the junction does not agree with germline; a read error may underlie this. The V gene is TRBV30, the J gene TRBJ2-5; 8 positions match TRBD1. Germline loops: CDR1 GTSNPN, CDR2 SVGIG (reference sequence). This CDR3 contains 12 residues. CDR3 in amino acids: CAWSRTGFGVDF. The CDR3, as DNA: TGTGCCTGGAGTCGGACAGGGTTTGGAGTCGACTTC. The full variable domain, rest sourced from reference TRBV30 and TRBJ2-5, is SQTIHQWPATLVQPVGSPLSLECTVEGTSNPNLYWYRQAAGRGLQLLFYSVGIGQISSEVPQNLSASRPQDRQFILSSKKLLLSDSGFYLCAWSRTGFGVDFGPGTRLLVL.

This clonotype was seen more than once but under ten times. A read error may account for a junction end that differs from germline. The chain links TRBV12-3 or TRBV12-4 to TRBJ1-3; D might be TRBD1 (5 bases). The CDR3 loop spans 14 amino acids. The CDR3 sequence: CASTGTGTGNTVYF. CDR3 nucleotide sequence: TGTGCCAGCACTGGGACGGGGACTGGAAACACCGTATATTTT.

As to this clonotype: This may arise from a read error, as a much more abundant clone is one base away. This chain links TRBV11-2 with TRBJ1-1; TRBD1 is a possible D gene (5 bases). The CDR3 totals 13 residues. CDR1 and CDR2 (germline): SGHAT, FQNNGV. V was trimmed by 3 bases and J by 6 bases, leaving 11 bases between them. The CDR3 nucleotides read TGTGCCAGCAGCTTCGGGGGGATGGCTGAAGCTTTCTTT. Its protein product is CASSFGGMAEAFF.

This clonotype was observed at least ten times. The chain couples TRBV29-1 to TRBJ2-7; 8 bases are shared with TRBD1. The CDR3 is 15 amino acids. With 1 base clipped from V and 7 bases from J, the junction kept 12 bases outside the gene matches. The germline V gene encodes CDR1 SQVTM and CDR2 ANQGSEA. CDR3 amino acids: CSVEGGRGPQGEQYF. The CDR3 region has the DNA TGCAGCGTTGAAGGGGGCAGGGGGCCGCAGGGTGAGCAGTACTTC.

This sequence joins TRBV20-1 and TRBJ2-5; TRBD2 matches at 8 bases. Germline CDR1 reads DFQATT; CDR2 reads SNEGSKA (reference sequence). CDR3 length: 16 amino acids. Trimming at V came to 3 bases and at J to 3 bases, leaving 12 bases not matched to a gene. The CDR3 here is CSASQPRAGAEETQYF. In DNA, the CDR3 is TGCAGTGCTAGCCAACCCCGAGCGGGGGCGGAAGAGACCCAGTACTTC.

For this clonotype: Since a much larger clone is just one base distant, this may be a read error. The rearrangement joins TRBV20-1 to TRBJ2-7; 9 positions match TRBD2. The CDR3 spans 13 residues. The ends lost 5 bases at V and 2 bases at J; junction bases unmatched: 4. Germline V gives CDR1 DFQATT, CDR2 SNEGSKA (reference sequence). The CDR3 spells CSAPRTSAYEQYF. CDR3 DNA sequence: TGCAGTGCTCCCCGGACTAGCGCCTACGAGCAGTACTTC.

The chain is built from TRBV4-1 and TRBJ2-7; 12 bases match TRBD2. J gave up 5 bases and V 1 base, and 0 bases lay outside the gene matches. Germline loops: CDR1 MGHRA, CDR2 YSYEKL. The CDR3 loop spans 14 amino acids. The DNA of the CDR3 is TGCGCCAGCAGCCAAGGGACTAGCGGGAACGAGCAGTACTTC. It is translated as CASSQGTSGNEQYF.

This clonotype was recorded at least ten times. This sequence joins TRBV11-3 and TRBJ2-7, with 9 bases fitting TRBD1. V lost 6 bases to trimming and J lost 3 bases; unmatched junction nucleotides: 9. The length of the CDR3 is 15 residues. In germline, CDR1 is SGHNT, CDR2 YENEEA. CDR3 DNA sequence: TGTGCCAGCAGTAAAGGACAGGGGAACATCTACGAGCAGTACTTC. This encodes CASSKGQGNIYEQYF.